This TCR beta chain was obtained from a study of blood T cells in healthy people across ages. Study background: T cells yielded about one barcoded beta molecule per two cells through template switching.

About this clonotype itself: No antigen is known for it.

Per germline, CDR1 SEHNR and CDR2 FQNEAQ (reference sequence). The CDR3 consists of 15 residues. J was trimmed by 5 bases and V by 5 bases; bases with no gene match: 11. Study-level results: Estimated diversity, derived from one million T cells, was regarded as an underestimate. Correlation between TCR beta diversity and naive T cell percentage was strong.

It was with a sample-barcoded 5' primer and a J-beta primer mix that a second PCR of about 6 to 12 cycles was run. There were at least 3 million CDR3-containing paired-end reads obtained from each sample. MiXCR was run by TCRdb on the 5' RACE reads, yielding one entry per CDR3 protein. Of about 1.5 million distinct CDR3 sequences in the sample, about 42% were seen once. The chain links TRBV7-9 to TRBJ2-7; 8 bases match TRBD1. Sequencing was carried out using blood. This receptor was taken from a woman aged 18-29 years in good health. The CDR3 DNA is TGTGCCAGCAGCACTTCAGGACAGGGACCCCACGAGCAGTACTTC. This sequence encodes CASSTSGQGPHEQYF.